This T cell receptor beta chain derives from a study of CD4+ T cells in melanoma. CDR3 size: 16 residues. Germline assignment: CDR1 SGHRS and CDR2 YFSETQ. The V segment lost 0 bases and the J segment 0 bases; nucleotides outside the gene matches: 3. Measured with immunoSEQ multiplex PCR; TCRdb has only the in-frame clones, and not every one. This table holds some 110,000 clones, around 92% found once. This chain uses TRBV5-1 with TRBJ2-5; 9 positions match TRBD2. Sequencing used peripheral blood. The origin of this receptor is a human donor with melanoma. CDR3 region: CASSLEASGDQETQYF. The CDR3 bases are TGCGCCAGCAGCTTGGAAGCTAGCGGGGACCAAGAGACCCAGTACTTC.